This T cell receptor beta chain is drawn from a study of Ad26.COV2.S vaccination and SARS-CoV-2 variants. Study context: The Ad26.COV2.S arm of the COV1001 trial was where the donor was placed. Each vaccinee took Ad26.COV2.S intramuscularly, once or twice 56 days apart. General study results and limits: Placebo and vaccine recipients had non-spike TCR breadth that was similar.

The CDR3 is 17 amino acids. Germline V gene data show CDR1 as SGHNT and CDR2 as YENEEA. Deletions cut 1 base from V and 0 bases from J, with 14 bases between. Only in-frame clones appear in the TCRdb table, and some are missing; sequencing was by immunoSEQ multiplex PCR. The sample shows fewer than 400,000 clones, roughly 80% of them seen only once. This sample's treatment: roughly 20 received Ad26.COV2.S at low or high dose, single or two shots; about five received placebo; per-sample allocation not given. Sampling occurred on day 63 after the first vaccine or placebo injection. Spike of the Wuhan-strain SARS-CoV-2 was expressed by an Ad26 vector, which formed the vaccine. Concerning this clone: Its antigen remains unidentified.

This clonotype was sampled from a person between 18 and 60 years old who received the Ad26.COV2.S COVID-19 vaccine or a placebo. V is TRBV11-3 and J is TRBJ2-3, with D possibly being TRBD1 (5 bases). The material was peripheral blood, obtained in a trial of Ad26.COV2.S vaccine versus placebo. CDR3 protein: CASSLGRGLTSTDTQYF. CDR3 coding DNA: TGTGCCAGCAGCTTAGGTAGGGGATTAACTAGCACAGATACGCAGTATTTT.